The source of this T cell receptor beta chain is a study of shared clonotypes between healthy human individuals. Notes on the study in general: Generation probabilities were higher for clonotypes shared across all four sorted-subset donors than for unshared ones. Exclusively blood specimens were collected; tissue repertoires likely differ.

A word on this clone: Its specificity is not known.

Trimming took off 4 bases at V and 9 bases at J, with 19 bases between the two ends. Germline loops: CDR1 SGHTA, CDR2 FQGTGA. The CDR3 spans 15 residues. Genomic DNA of every subset was divided equally among multiple immunoSEQ plates. The repertoire was sequenced with immunoSEQ multiplex PCR; TCRdb's copy has only in-frame clones and lacks some. The table lists about 1.1 million clones, more than 75% of them singletons. The chain employs TRBV7-3 and TRBJ2-1; D remains ambiguous. This receptor was identified in a man aged 18 to 29 in good health. Some clones in this sample may be carry-over from other donors' samples. Sample: memory CD4+ T cells from PBMCs. The subset: CD45RA-negative fraction. CDR3 nucleotides: TGTGCCAGCAGCTCAATGCGGAGTTTTACTGGTGAGCAGTTCTTC. Amino acid sequence: CASSSMRSFTGEQFF.